This entry lists 17 T cell receptor beta chains sequenced from one sample in a study of Graves' ophthalmopathy and Graves' hyperthyroidism. TCR beta CDR3 regions were amplified from RNA transcripts. The first-round RT-PCR employed HTBI primers together with the Qiagen OneStep RT-PCR kit. A multiplex PCR was then performed as the second round. TCRdb itself ran the multiplex PCR reads through MiXCR, one entry per CDR3 protein. The sample yields over 450,000 distinct CDR3 sequences, around an eighth seen once. The sequencing sample was made of blood. Receptors were obtained from a woman between 25 and 40 years old with Graves' ophthalmopathy.

This clonotype was found many times. V gene TRBV7-3 combines with J gene TRBJ2-7; 7 bases align to TRBD2. The CDR3 is made up of 15 amino acids. From germline, CDR1 is SGHTA and CDR2 FQGTGA. The junction had 5 bases not matched to a gene; V was cut back by 3 bases and J by 0 bases. CDR3 nucleotides: TGTGCCAGCAGCTTGGGAGCGGGAATCTCCTACGAGCAGTACTTC. It codes for CASSLGAGISYEQYF.

This clonotype was detected ten times or more. The V call is TRBV27, the J call TRBJ2-7; weak D call: TRBD1 (7 bases). V dropped 6 bases and J dropped 2 bases, with 14 bases sitting between them. The CDR3 is made up of 14 amino acids. Per germline, CDR1 MNHEY and CDR2 SMNVEV (reference sequence). The CDR3 bases are TGTGCCAGCAGCAGGGGGGACAGAACCTACGAGCAGTACTTC. Protein sequence: CASSRGDRTYEQYF.

Many counts were recorded for this clonotype. The chain recombines TRBV7-9 with TRBJ2-7; 7 bases match TRBD1. V dropped 2 bases and J dropped 3; count of bases not matched to a gene: 4. The CDR3 is 14 amino acids. Germline lookup yields CDR1 SEHNR and CDR2 FQNEAQ (reference sequence). CDR3 in DNA: TGTGCCAGCAGCTTATCGGGACAGAACTACGAGCAGTACTTC. Encoded protein: CASSLSGQNYEQYF.

Many counts were recorded for this clonotype. The rearrangement links TRBV28 to TRBJ1-1, with a possible D match to TRBD1 (5 bases). Germline V CDR1 and CDR2: MDHEN, SYDVKM. Trimming cost V 5 bases and J 4 bases, with 14 bases left between them. This CDR3 region has 14 residues. The CDR3: CASSTRSGITEAFF. The CDR3 DNA follows: TGTGCCAGCAGTACCCGGTCAGGGATCACTGAAGCTTTCTTT.

This clonotype was seen more than once but under ten times. The rearrangement joins TRBV19 to TRBJ1-1, with D maybe TRBD1 (6 bases). The CDR3 is 13 amino acids. Germline V gives CDR1 LNHDA, CDR2 SQIVND (reference sequence). Between the trimmed V and J ends, which lost 5 bases and 5 bases, there was a span of 12 bases. The CDR3 coding sequence is TGTGCCAGTAGTCGGGGGGCCTATACTGAAGCTTTCTTT. This codes for CASSRGAYTEAFF.

Remarks on this clonotype: A much larger clone differs by one base, so this may be a read error. The V and J genes are TRBV11-2 and TRBJ1-1, with a possible D match to TRBD1 (5 bases). CDR3 length: 16 residues. The germline gives CDR1 SGHAT, CDR2 FQNNGV. In DNA form, the CDR3 reads TGTGCCAGCAGCCTAGGTGGGGGGAGGAGGAACACTGAAGCTCTCTTT. Its protein product is CASSLGGGRRNTEALF.

This clonotype appeared a single time. No conserved phenylalanine or tryptophan ends this CDR3, so it is likely a read error. DNA for the CDR3: TGTGCCAGCAGTGAATCCCGGGTAGTTACCGGGGAGCTGTTTGTT. Its protein product is CASSESRVVTGELFV. The chain is built from TRBV6-1 and TRBJ2-2; D unresolved. CDR3 length: 15 residues. Germline V gene lookup returns CDR1 MNHNS and CDR2 SASEGT. The germline V and J ends were trimmed by 2 bases and 5 bases, with 12 bases remaining between them.

There are many counts of this clonotype. The rearrangement links TRBV18 to TRBJ1-2; D is unclear. The germline CDR1 and CDR2 sequences are KGHSH and LQKENI. The V gene lost 4 bases and the J gene lost 2 bases, with 11 bases spanning the gap. The CDR3 totals 14 residues. The CDR3 is CASSLRETNYGYTF. DNA for the CDR3: TGTGCCAGCTCACTCCGGGAGACGAACTATGGCTACACCTTC.

This clonotype has a count of ten or more. The genes are TRBV2 and TRBJ2-2; TRBD2 matches 11 bases. Looked up from germline, CDR1 is SNHLY and CDR2 is FYNNEI. This CDR3 is 16 amino acids long. J lost 6 bases, V lost 4 bases, and 7 bases had no gene match. The CDR3 nucleotides are TGTGCCAGCAGTGGAACTAGCGGGAGTGGCGCCGGGGAGCTGTTTTTT. This codes for CASSGTSGSGAGELFF. Full variable domain (rest looked up from reference TRBV2 and TRBJ2-2): EPEVTQTPSHQVTQMGQEVILRCVPISNHLYFYWYRQILGQKVEFLVSFYNNEISEKSEIFDDQFSVERPDGSNFTLKIRSTKLEDSAMYFCASSGTSGSGAGELFFGEGSRLTVL.

Only a few counts were recorded for this clonotype. V usage is TRBV3-1 and J usage is TRBJ2-2, with TRBD2 matching 8 bases. The junction had 4 bases not matched to a gene; V was cut back by 0 bases and J by 4 bases. In germline, CDR1 is LGHDT, CDR2 YNNKEL (reference sequence). The CDR3 loop spans 16 amino acids. In nucleotides, the CDR3 is TGTGCCAGCAGCCAAGATCTGGGACTAGGCACCGGGGAGCTGTTTTTT. It specifies CASSQDLGLGTGELFF. Filled out from reference TRBV3-1 and TRBJ2-2, the complete variable domain reads DTAVSQTPKYLVTQMGNDKSIKCEQNLGHDTMYWYKQDSKKFLKIMFSYNNKELIINETVPNRFSPKSPDKAHLNLHINSLELGDSAVYFCASSQDLGLGTGELFFGEGSRLTVL.

This clonotype was seen repeatedly, ten times or more. The chain has TRBV6-1 and TRBJ2-6, with 7 bases matching TRBD1. CDR1 is MNHNS, CDR2 SASEGT, per germline. V trimming: 6 bases; J trimming: 2 bases; junction bases outside the gene matches: 7. This CDR3 contains 16 residues. CDR3 coding DNA: TGTGCCAGCAGGGAGACAGGGTCGGCTGGGGCCAACGTCCTGACTTTC. This gives the protein CASRETGSAGANVLTF.

In its sample, this clonotype was seen many times. This chain joins TRBV6-8 and TRBJ2-2; D remains unclear. V lost 7 bases, J lost 0 bases, and 9 bases lay in between. The CDR3 length is 14 residues. Germline V gene sequence: CDR1 MNHGY, CDR2 SAAAGT. CDR3 sequence: CASNWPPNTGELFF. The CDR3 bases are TGTGCCAGCAACTGGCCCCCGAACACCGGGGAGCTGTTTTTT.

Many counts were recorded for this clonotype. J is TRBJ1-1 and V is TRBV5-1; D possibly corresponds to TRBD1 (6 bases). The germline CDR1 and CDR2 sequences are SGHRS and YFSETQ. CDR3 length equals 13 residues. Trimming took off 4 bases at V and 6 bases at J, with 13 bases between the two ends. DNA for the CDR3: TGCGCCAGCAGCCCAAGGGGGGGAGCTGAAGCTTTCTTT. Translating gives CASSPRGGAEAFF. The whole variable domain, remainder taken from reference TRBV5-1 and TRBJ1-1, is KAGVTQTPRYLIKTRGQQVTLSCSPISGHRSVSWYQQTPGQGLQFLFEYFSETQRNKGNFPGRFSGRQFSNSRSEMNVSTLELGDSALYLCASSPRGGAEAFFGQGTRLTVV.

Worth noting for this clonotype: One base away lies a much larger clone, so this may be a sequencing read error. The chain employs TRBV6-1 and TRBJ2-7; 9 nucleotides align to TRBD2. The CDR3 runs 13 residues. Germline values: CDR1 MNHNS, CDR2 SASEGT. The V and J ends lost 6 bases and 2 bases, in that order; junction bases with no gene match: 2. CDR3 sequence reads: CASRASGAYEQYF. CDR3 nucleotides: TGTGCCAGCAGGGCTAGCGGGGCCTACGAGCAGTACTTC.

This clonotype was counted many times. J is TRBJ1-6 and V is TRBV20-1, with TRBD1 identical over 7 bases. The germline gives CDR1 DFQATT, CDR2 SNEGSKA (reference sequence). Trimming took 3 bases from V and 14 from J; bases not matched to a gene: 7. CDR3 length: 12 residues. DNA of the CDR3: TGCAGTGCTAGTATAGGGGGCGTGGCCCTCCACTTT. This sequence encodes CSASIGGVALHF.

This chain joins TRBV28 and TRBJ1-2; no clear D gene. Germline V CDR1 and CDR2: MDHEN, SYDVKM. The CDR3 has 16 amino acids. V was clipped by 3 bases and J by 7 bases, with 21 bases between them. CDR3 coding DNA: TGTGCCAGCAGTTTTATGGGCGCGGGAGTAAAAGGTGGCTACACCTTC. Amino acids: CASSFMGAGVKGGYTF.

This clonotype has a count of ten or more. The chain carries TRBV20-1 and TRBJ2-2, with 11 bases aligning to TRBD1. This CDR3 is 15 amino acids long. Trimming cost V 6 bases and J 3 bases; bases outside gene matches: 6. Germline-derived CDR1 and CDR2 are DFQATT and SNEGSKA (reference sequence). The CDR3 reads CSAPDRGLDTGELFF. Written as DNA, the CDR3 is TGCAGTGCACCGGACAGGGGGCTGGACACCGGGGAGCTGTTTTTT.